This T cell receptor (beta chain) was recorded in a study of T cell responses to AZD1222 COVID-19 vaccine (dated by TCRdb to the early 2020s). Context from the whole study: AZD1222 recipients given second doses at about 4 weeks or at about 12 weeks were pooled, since spike-specific TCR depth and breadth were not found to differ between the two schedules. Trial participants were enrolled into age subgroups of 18-55, 56-69 and 70-plus years, which contained around 150, 28 and 57 TCR-sequenced participants, respectively. TCR sequencing was performed for 230 to 250 trial participants, of whom about 200 were given two doses of AZD1222 and approximately 25 were given two doses of MenACWY control vaccine. Here is what the overall study found, with its caveats: Conclusions about previously exposed vaccinees were limited because only six AZD1222 recipients were SARS-CoV-2 seropositive at baseline. Participants were mostly white British, with more females than males. The authors suggested clonal diversity may have been underestimated. The vaccine-associated CD4 TCRs covered the entire spike protein, and the dominant responses fell in regions 160-218 and 743-854. In the small 56-69-year group, the increase in depth fell short of significance, most likely because of low power. Because no day 14 peak-response samples were available, repertoires were characterized only after the peak T cell response. Spike-specific TCR breadth and depth rose significantly after two AZD1222 doses compared with day 0 and with MenACWY recipients. Reportedly, almost half of the unique spike-specific TCRs recognized epitopes lying outside the regions that are mutated in the B.1.351 and B.1.1.7 variants.

Details on this clone: This clone's antigen is unknown. Nothing much larger sits one base from this clone, and base qualities are not available.

This sample's time point label indicates: baseline before first vaccination. Vaccinee samples were obtained from the UK trials COV001 and COV002, which included a single-blind randomized controlled phase 2/3 trial of AZD1222 (ChAdOx1 nCoV-19) in healthy adults. For TCRbeta chain sequencing, PBMC samples from trial participants were taken at day 0 and at day 28 after the second dose. The CDR3 regions of human TCRbeta chains were analyzed by immunosequencing. In the original analysis: Repertoire TCRs were matched against a reference library of SARS-CoV-2-specific TCRs generated with the MIRA antigen-specificity platform. Breadth was defined as the fraction of unique TCRs that were SARS-CoV-2-associated, and depth was defined as the fraction of total T cells that were SARS-CoV-2-associated. Using the MIRA data, every spike-specific TCR was mapped to the spike region that the TCR reacted to and assigned to either a CD4 or a CD8 class. Log10-transformed breadth and depth values were compared by one-way ANOVA with Sidak's multiple comparisons tests. TCRdb carries this immuneACCESS record with in-frame sequences only. Its versions omit some clonotypes, under half of them owing to an unresolved V gene in the studies checked, with the rest unexplained. V, J and clone size reflect that table, while D and trimming were determined from the DNA. The sample contains some 150,000 clones, approximately 88% of them found a single time. The top ten hold 2.9% of the sample.

Sequencing was performed on peripheral blood, taken on day 0 of AZD1222 vaccination. This sequence was found in an adult in good health.

The CDR3 region has the sequence CASSLEWEGDEQFF. The DNA reads TGCGCCAGCAGCTTGGAGTGGGAAGGAGATGAGCAGTTCTTC. The sequence joins TRBV5-1 to TRBJ2-1, with no confident D gene call. V loses 0 bases, J loses 8 bases, and the germline ends lie 12 bases apart. The CDR3 has 14 amino acids, counting the end cysteine and phenylalanine. Of the read, only the CDR3 DNA is kept; its 42 bases are in frame from base 1. The germline V gene encodes CDR1 SGHRS and CDR2 YFSETQ.